This record concerns one T cell receptor beta chain sequence. The antigen is not known. Trimming at V came to 2 bases and at J to 6 bases, leaving 9 bases not matched to a gene. CDR1 MGHDK and CDR2 SYGVNS come from the germline V gene. The CDR3 is 15 residues long. The sample is drawn from a study of OX40 agonist ivuxolimab in advanced cancers. Overall study: Treatment of patients was with ivuxolimab, an agonistic anti-OX40 (CD134) antibody. Earlier anti-PD-1, anti-PD-L1 or anti-CTLA-4 therapy was permitted; about 38% had received some.

Libraries were prepared by immunoSEQ multiplex PCR; TCRdb keeps only in-frame clonotypes and omits some of them. Of 85,000 to 95,000 clones in the sample, roughly nine tenths were seen once. General study points: Antigen specificity remained undetermined for the expanded peripheral T cells.

Autoimmune disease history or systemic immunosuppression excluded patients. V and J are TRBV25-1 and TRBJ2-7, with 8 bases identical to TRBD2. The sequence came from an adult with an advanced solid tumor such as melanoma, head and neck, liver or kidney cancer. The material was CD4+ or CD8+ T cells sorted from blood, obtained in a trial of the OX40 agonist ivuxolimab. The CDR3: CASSESAGGGGEQYF. As DNA, the CDR3 is TGTGCCAGCAGTGAAAGTGCGGGGGGAGGCGGCGAGCAGTACTTC.